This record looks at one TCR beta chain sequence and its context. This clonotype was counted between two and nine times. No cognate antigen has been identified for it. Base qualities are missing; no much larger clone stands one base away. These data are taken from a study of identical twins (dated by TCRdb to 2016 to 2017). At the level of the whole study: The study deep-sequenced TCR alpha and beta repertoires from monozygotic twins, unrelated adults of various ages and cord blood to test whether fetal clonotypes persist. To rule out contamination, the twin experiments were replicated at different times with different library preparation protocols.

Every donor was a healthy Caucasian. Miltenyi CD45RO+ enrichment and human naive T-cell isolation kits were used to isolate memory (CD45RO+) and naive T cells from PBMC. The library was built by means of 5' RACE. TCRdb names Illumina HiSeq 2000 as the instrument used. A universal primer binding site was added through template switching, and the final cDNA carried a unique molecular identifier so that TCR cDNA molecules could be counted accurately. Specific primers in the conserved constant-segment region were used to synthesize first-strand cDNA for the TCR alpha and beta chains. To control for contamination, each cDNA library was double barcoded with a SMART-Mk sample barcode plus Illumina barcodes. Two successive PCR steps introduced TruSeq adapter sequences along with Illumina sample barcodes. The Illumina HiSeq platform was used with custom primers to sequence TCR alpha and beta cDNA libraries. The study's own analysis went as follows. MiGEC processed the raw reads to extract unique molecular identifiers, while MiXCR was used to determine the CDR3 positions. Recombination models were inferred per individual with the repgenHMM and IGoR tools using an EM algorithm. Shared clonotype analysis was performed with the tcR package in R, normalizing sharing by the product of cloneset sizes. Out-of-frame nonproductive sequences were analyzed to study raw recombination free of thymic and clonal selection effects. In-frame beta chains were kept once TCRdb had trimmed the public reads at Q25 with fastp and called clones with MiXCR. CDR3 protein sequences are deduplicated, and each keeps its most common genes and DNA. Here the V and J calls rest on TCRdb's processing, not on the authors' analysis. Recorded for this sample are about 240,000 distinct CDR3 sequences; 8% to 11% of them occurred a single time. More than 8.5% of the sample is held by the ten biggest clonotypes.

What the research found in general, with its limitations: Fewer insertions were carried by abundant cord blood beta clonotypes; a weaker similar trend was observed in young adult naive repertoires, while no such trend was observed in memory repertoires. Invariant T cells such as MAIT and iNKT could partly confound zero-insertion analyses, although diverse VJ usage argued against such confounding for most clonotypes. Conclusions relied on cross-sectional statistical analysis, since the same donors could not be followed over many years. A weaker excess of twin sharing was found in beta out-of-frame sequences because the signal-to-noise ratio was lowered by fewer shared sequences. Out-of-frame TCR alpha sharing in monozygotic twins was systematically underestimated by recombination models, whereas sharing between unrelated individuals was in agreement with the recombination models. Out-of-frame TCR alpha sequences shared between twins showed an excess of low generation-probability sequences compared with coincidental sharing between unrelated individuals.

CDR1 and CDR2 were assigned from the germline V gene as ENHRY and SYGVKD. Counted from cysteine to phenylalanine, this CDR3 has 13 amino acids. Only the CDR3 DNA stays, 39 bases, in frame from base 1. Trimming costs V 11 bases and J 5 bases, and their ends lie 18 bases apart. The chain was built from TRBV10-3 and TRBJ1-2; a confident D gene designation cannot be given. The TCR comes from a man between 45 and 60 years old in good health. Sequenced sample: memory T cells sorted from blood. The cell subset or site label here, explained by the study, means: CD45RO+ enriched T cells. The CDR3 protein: CALSGPTFYGYTF. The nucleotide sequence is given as TGTGCCTTATCCGGGCCGACCTTTTATGGCTACACCTTC.